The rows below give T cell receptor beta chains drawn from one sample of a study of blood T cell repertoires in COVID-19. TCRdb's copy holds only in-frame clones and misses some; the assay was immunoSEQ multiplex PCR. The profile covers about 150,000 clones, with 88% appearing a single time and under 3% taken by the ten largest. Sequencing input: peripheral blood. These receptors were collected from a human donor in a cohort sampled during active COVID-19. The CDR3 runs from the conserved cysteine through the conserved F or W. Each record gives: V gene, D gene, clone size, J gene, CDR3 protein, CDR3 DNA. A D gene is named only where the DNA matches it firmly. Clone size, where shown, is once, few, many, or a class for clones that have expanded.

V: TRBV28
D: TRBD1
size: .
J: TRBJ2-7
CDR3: CASSMGTGSFYEQYF
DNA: TGTGCCAGCAGCATGGGGACAGGGTCGTTTTACGAGCAGTACTTC

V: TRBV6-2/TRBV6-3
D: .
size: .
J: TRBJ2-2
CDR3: CASSQDQQGLNTGELFF
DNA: TGTGCCAGCAGCCAGGACCAACAGGGATTGAACACCGGGGAGCTGTTTTTT

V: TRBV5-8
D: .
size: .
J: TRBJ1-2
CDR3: CASSYDRNYGYTF
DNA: TGTGCCAGCAGCTATGACAGAAACTATGGCTACACCTTC

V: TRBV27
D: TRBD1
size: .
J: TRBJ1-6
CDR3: CASSFRPGQRNSPLHF
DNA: TGTGCCAGCAGTTTCCGTCCGGGACAGCGAAATTCACCCCTCCACTTT

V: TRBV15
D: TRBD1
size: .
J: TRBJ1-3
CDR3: CATSREGQSSGNTIYF
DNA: TGTGCCACCAGCAGAGAGGGACAGAGCTCTGGAAACACCATATATTTT

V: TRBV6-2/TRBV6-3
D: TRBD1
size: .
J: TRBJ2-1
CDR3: CASSTLQGATSYNEQFF
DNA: TGTGCCAGCAGTACACTACAGGGGGCCACCTCCTACAATGAGCAGTTCTTC

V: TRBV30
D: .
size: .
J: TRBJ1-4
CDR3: CAWSLGSAEVKLFF
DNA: TGTGCCTGGAGTCTGGGTTCGGCTGAGGTAAAACTGTTTTTT

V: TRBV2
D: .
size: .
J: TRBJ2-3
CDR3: CASTGGNTQYF
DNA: TGTGCCAGCACCGGAGGGAATACGCAGTATTTT

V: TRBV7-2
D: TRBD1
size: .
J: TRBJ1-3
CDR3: CASSLRRQGASGNTIYF
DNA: TGTGCCAGCAGCTTACGGCGACAGGGGGCTTCCGGAAACACCATATATTTT

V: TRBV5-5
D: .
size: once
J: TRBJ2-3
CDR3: CASSFERYTDTQYF
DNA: TGTGCCAGCAGCTTCGAGCGCTACACAGATACGCAGTATTTT

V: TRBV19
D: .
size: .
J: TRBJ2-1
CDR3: CASVGGGSYNEQFF
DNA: TGTGCCAGTGTAGGGGGGGGATCCTACAATGAGCAGTTCTTC

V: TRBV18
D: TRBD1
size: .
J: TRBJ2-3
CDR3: CASSLSGTGSWGTDTQYF
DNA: TGTGCCAGCTCACTATCCGGGACAGGGAGTTGGGGCACAGATACGCAGTATTTT

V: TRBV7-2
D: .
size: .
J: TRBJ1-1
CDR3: CASSFRGFTEAFF
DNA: TGTGCCAGCAGCTTCAGGGGATTCACTGAAGCTTTCTTT

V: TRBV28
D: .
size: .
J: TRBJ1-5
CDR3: CASSFVRGSQPQHF
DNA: TGTGCCAGCAGTTTCGTCCGAGGGAGTCAGCCCCAGCATTTT

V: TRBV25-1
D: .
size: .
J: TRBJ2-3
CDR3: CASSDAKIASTDTQYF
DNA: TGTGCCAGCAGTGACGCCAAAATTGCGTCCACAGATACGCAGTATTTT

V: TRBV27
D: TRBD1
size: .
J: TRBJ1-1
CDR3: CASSFRGTGRTEAFF
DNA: TGTGCCAGCAGTTTTAGGGGGACAGGGCGGACTGAAGCTTTCTTT

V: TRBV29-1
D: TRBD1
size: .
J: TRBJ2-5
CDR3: CSVRDRGETQYF
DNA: TGCAGCGTTCGGGACAGGGGAGAGACCCAGTACTTC

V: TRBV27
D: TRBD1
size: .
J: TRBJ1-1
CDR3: CASSSQGTMNTEAFF
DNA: TGTGCCAGCAGTTCACAGGGGACCATGAACACTGAAGCTTTCTTT

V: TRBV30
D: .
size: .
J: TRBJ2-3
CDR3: CAWSSGGGARGTQYF
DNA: TGTGCCTGGAGTTCGGGTGGCGGCGCCAGGGGTACGCAGTATTTT

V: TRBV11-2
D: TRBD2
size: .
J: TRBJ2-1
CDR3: CASRPPGIAGGYNEQFF
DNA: TGTGCCAGCAGACCCCCGGGGATCGCGGGAGGTTACAATGAGCAGTTCTTC

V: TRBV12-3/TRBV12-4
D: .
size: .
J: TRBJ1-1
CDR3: CASSFEPVIPFF
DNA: TGTGCCAGCAGTTTCGAGCCGGTGATTCCTTTCTTT

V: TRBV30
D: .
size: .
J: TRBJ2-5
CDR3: CAWSIVEETQYF
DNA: TGTGCCTGGAGTATAGTCGAAGAGACCCAGTACTTC

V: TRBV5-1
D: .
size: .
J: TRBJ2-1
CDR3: CASSLADYPGNEQFF
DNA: TGCGCCAGCAGCTTGGCCGACTACCCCGGGAATGAGCAGTTCTTC

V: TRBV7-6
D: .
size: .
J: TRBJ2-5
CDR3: CASSLPKGGNDQETQYF
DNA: TGTGCCAGCAGCTTACCTAAAGGGGGAAACGACCAAGAGACCCAGTACTTC

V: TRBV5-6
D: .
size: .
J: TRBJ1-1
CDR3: CASSLGGAVYTEAFF
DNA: TGTGCCAGCAGTCTTGGGGGGGCGGTTTACACTGAAGCTTTCTTT

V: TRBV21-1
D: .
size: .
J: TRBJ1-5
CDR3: CASSNDNHQPQHF
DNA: TGTGCCAGCAGCAACGACAATCATCAGCCCCAGCATTTT

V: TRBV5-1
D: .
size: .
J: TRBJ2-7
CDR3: CASSPGTRATYEQYF
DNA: TGCGCCAGCAGCCCCGGGACACGGGCTACCTACGAGCAGTACTTC

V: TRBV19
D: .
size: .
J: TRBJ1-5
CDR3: CASSPSHNIRNQPQHF
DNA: TGTGCCAGTAGTCCCTCCCATAACATACGCAATCAGCCCCAGCATTTT

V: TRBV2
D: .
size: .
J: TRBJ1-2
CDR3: CASSEARQDYTF
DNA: TGTGCCAGCAGTGAAGCCCGGCAGGACTACACCTTC

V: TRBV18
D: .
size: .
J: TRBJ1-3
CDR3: CASSPPSRGYGNTIYF
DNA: TGTGCCAGCTCACCGCCCTCTAGGGGGTACGGAAACACCATATATTTT

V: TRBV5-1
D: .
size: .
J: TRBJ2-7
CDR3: CASSLEFGVSYEQYF
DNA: TGCGCCAGCAGCTTGGAGTTCGGAGTCTCCTACGAGCAGTACTTC

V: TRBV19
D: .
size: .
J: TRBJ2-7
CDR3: CASSATPDFTYEQYF
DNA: TGTGCCAGTAGTGCCACACCGGACTTTACCTACGAGCAGTACTTC

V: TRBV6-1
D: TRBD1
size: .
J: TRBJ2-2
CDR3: CASSEALRGRGRHGELFF
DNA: TGTGCCAGCAGTGAAGCGCTTCGGGGCAGGGGGCGCCACGGGGAGCTGTTTTTT

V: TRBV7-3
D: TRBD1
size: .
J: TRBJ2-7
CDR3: CASSLVRDRVCEYEQYF
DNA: TGTGCCAGCAGCTTGGTCCGGGACAGGGTTTGTGAATACGAGCAGTACTTC

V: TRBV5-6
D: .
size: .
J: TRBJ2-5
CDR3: CASSPAGFQETQYF
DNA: TGTGCCAGCAGCCCCGCGGGGTTCCAAGAGACCCAGTACTTC

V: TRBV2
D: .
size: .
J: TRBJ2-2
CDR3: CASSEAPGNTGELFF
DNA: TGTGCCAGCAGTGAAGCGCCAGGGAACACCGGGGAGCTGTTTTTT